One TCR beta chain is described in this entry. Which antigen it targets is not known. Per-nucleotide qualities are absent, and no much larger clonotype sits a single base away. This entry belongs to a study of beta chain features in type 1 diabetes (dated by TCRdb to 2016 to 2019). For the wider study: Mean age, gender distribution, total cell number and subset yield were not different between patients and healthy donors. A total of about 110 million sorted cells were examined across all samples, and the number of cells per subset was strongly correlated with RNA yield. The study compared TCRB repertoires of sorted circulating CD4+ T cell subsets between recently diagnosed type 1 diabetes patients and matched healthy donors. Regulatory and stem cell-like memory subsets were obtained from only 8 patients and roughly eight healthy donors, while naive and central memory subsets were obtained from all 30 or so donors. Broad study findings and their caveats: Only small numbers of individuals were included in the HLA sub-analyses, which left unresolved whether HLA type had any influence on TCRB rearrangement. Shorter templates might have been favored by PCR, but patient and control samples were amplified and corrected together, so both groups would have been affected equally by any skew. Type 1 diabetes patients showed a moderate but significant shortening of TCRB CDR3 length in all four CD4+ subsets. Because cDNA was sequenced instead of genomic DNA, activated cells with high expression could be over-represented, although the groups did not differ in activation or CD3 levels. At VDJ recombination sites, patients with type 1 diabetes made fewer insertions and deleted more nucleotides, a pattern implying thymic rearrangement abnormalities. Naive, central memory and regulatory TCRB repertoires appeared to be more similar among patients than among healthy donors.

Trimming costs V 1 base and J 7 bases, and their ends lie 13 bases apart. As encoded in the germline V gene, CDR1 is SGHTA while CDR2 is FQGNSA. The CDR3 numbers 14 residues from cysteine through phenylalanine. Left in the record is the CDR3 DNA by itself, 42 bases read in frame from the first base. All of the isolated RNA was reverse transcribed with the High Capacity cDNA Reverse Transcription Kit, so expressed TCRB transcripts were sequenced. Deep immunoSEQ sequencing was performed on naive, central memory and regulatory T cell samples, with an average of roughly 3.5 million total reads per sample. After sorted cells were lysed in RLT buffer, RNA was extracted with DNase-treated RNeasy Micro or Mini kits, with the choice depending on cell number. Each cell subset was processed separately to prevent cross-contamination, with patient and healthy donor samples processed together. The immunoSEQ multiplex PCR was used to amplify TCRB sequences from cDNA, generating 87-bp fragments that spanned the CDR3 region. The amplicons were sequenced using the Illumina HiSeq platform. The authors' analysis ran thus. PCR bias was corrected computationally using synthetic template baselines, and reads within Hamming distance 2 were collapsed, with unmergeable singletons discarded. Reads were aligned against IMGT so that V, D and J genes, CDR3 length and insertions or deletions at six rearrangement sites could be assigned. Within each subset, clonotype counts were normalized to the number of sorted cells before true diversity and Gini coefficients were calculated with the tcR R package. Repertoire sharing was quantified using the overlap coefficient calculated on TCRB nucleotide sequences. Out-of-frame TCRB sequences from naive cells were analyzed as a proxy for the pre-selection repertoire. Sourced from immuneACCESS, this table was stored by TCRdb with only in-frame sequences that have V and J called. A share of the clones is absent; for the studies checked, an unresolved V gene accounts for under half, and the remainder has no known explanation. That table is the source of V, J and clone size, and D and trimming were worked out from the DNA. The sample table lists about 250,000 clones, 11% to 15% of them with a count of one. The ten largest clonotypes hold about 0.027% of the sample.

Each donor gave one peripheral blood draw, averaging roughly 100 mL, which was collected into heparinised tubes. Naive, central memory, regulatory and stem cell-like memory CD4+ T cells were sorted on a BD FACSAria II using a panel including CD45RO, CCR7, CD25, CD127, CD95 and CD27. Purity was above 98% for every sorted population. PBMCs were separated immediately by Lymphoprep density gradient centrifugation and were stained directly, without being cultured. To minimize batch effects, samples were stained and sorted in pairs, one healthy donor with one patient per experiment. The source material was naive CD4+ T cells from blood. Reading the label with the study, this specimen's cell subset or site is: true naive CD4+ T cells. The receptor chain draws on TRBV7-2 and TRBJ1-2, with no confident D gene call. The source is a woman in her thirties or forties in good health. The CDR3 reads CASSLDAGVSGYTF. The bases read TGTGCCAGCAGCTTAGACGCCGGAGTTAGTGGCTACACCTTC.